Described below is a single TCR beta chain sequence and its context. Adults between about 18 and 95 years of age took part from 24 US areas. This specimen belongs to a study of blood T cell repertoires in COVID-19. The CDR3 is made up of 12 amino acids. Trimming removed 3 bases at V and 11 bases at J, with 12 bases between. As processed by the authors: Reference gene primer amplification gave estimated nucleated cell counts. Method: immunoSEQ multiplex PCR; TCRdb's copy keeps in-frame clones and lacks some. V and J calls and clone size are given by that table; D and trimming were obtained from the DNA. The table lists 150,000 to 200,000 clones, roughly 77% of them singletons.

This receptor was obtained from a woman aged 45-65 years with acute COVID-19. What was sequenced was PBMCs or T cells enriched from blood (not recorded which). The V and J genes are TRBV12-3 or TRBV12-4 and TRBJ2-3; possibly TRBD2 for D (5 bases). The CDR3: CASSFHGDVQYF. In nucleotides, the CDR3 is TGTGCCAGCAGTTTTCACGGGGATGTGCAGTATTTT.